One sample yielded the 14 T cell receptor beta chains listed below, sequenced in a study of cytomegalovirus exposure and HLA in healthy donors. It was with 60 Vbeta and 13 Jbeta primers that the PCR ran. TCRdb keeps only in-frame clones here, not all; method: immunoSEQ multiplex PCR. The table includes some 190,000 clones, roughly 85% detected once. The specimen sequenced was PBMCs. Source of these receptors: a boy younger than 10 in good health and CMV-seronegative.

The CDR3 loop reads CATQALAGDSYNEQFF. Written as DNA, the CDR3 is TGTGCCACCCAGGCACTAGCGGGAGATTCCTACAATGAGCAGTTCTTC. The chain has TRBV10-3 and TRBJ2-1, with 11 positions matching TRBD2. The germline gives CDR1 ENHRY, CDR2 SYGVKD. V shed 10 bases and J 1 base; nucleotides not matched to a gene: 9. This CDR3 contains 16 residues.

This clone was counted once. V usage is TRBV18 and J usage is TRBJ1-2; unclear D gene. V gave up 2 bases and J gave up 1 base, with 17 bases separating them. Looked up from germline, CDR1 is KGHSH and CDR2 is LQKENI. This CDR3 is built from 17 residues. The CDR3 DNA reads TGTGCCAGCTCACCAGCCCGACTCCCTGGCAGTAACTATGGCTACACCTTC. Translated: CASSPARLPGSNYGYTF.

Remarks on this clone: The same CDR3 can be traced to other DNA sequences in this sample. V is TRBV7-2 and J is TRBJ1-5; tentative D call: TRBD1 (5 bases). V lost 4 bases and J 4 bases, leaving 8 bases between the germline ends. The germline CDR1 and CDR2 sequences are SGHTA and FQGNSA. The CDR3 spans 13 residues. CDR3 bases: TGTGCCAGCAGCTACCGGGGGAATCAGCCCCAGCATTTT. This gives the protein CASSYRGNQPQHF. Filled out from reference TRBV7-2 and TRBJ1-5, the complete variable domain reads GAGVSQSPSNKVTEKGKDVELRCDPISGHTALYWYRQSLGQGLEFLIYFQGNSAPDKSGLPSDRFSAERTGGSVSTLTIQRTQQEDSAVYLCASSYRGNQPQHFGDGTRLSIL.

The chain combines TRBV6-5 with TRBJ2-1; 8 nucleotides match TRBD2. CDR3 length: 16 amino acids. V dropped 0 bases and J dropped 2; count of bases not matched to a gene: 3. Looked up from germline, CDR1 is MNHEY and CDR2 is SVGAGI. The CDR3 region has the DNA TGTGCCAGCAGTTACTCCCCGGGGGGGCCCTACAATGAGCAGTTCTTC. Encoded protein: CASSYSPGGPYNEQFF.

The genes are TRBV21-1 and TRBJ1-2. TRBV21-1 is a documented pseudogene. The CDR3 extends over 13 amino acids. The CDR3: CASTLGGGGGYTF. CDR3 sequence (DNA): TGTGCCAGCACCCTCGGGGGGGGCGGTGGCTACACCTTC.

V is TRBV6-5 and J is TRBJ2-5, with a tentative D call TRBD1 (5 bases). The last part of the DNA fits TRBJ2-7 better; the J call may be wrong. The CDR3 is 13 residues long. Germline CDR1 is MNHEY and CDR2 is SVGAGI. This chain's CDR3 is CASSPPGRNEQYF. CDR3 coding DNA: TGTGCCAGCAGCCCCCCAGGGCGGAACGAGCAGTACTTC.

This sequence joins TRBV5-3 and TRBJ2-7, with 8 bases fitting TRBD1. TRBV5-3 is marked as an open reading frame, function uncertain. The CDR3 runs 20 residues. V lost 0 bases to trimming and J lost 4 bases; unmatched junction nucleotides: 21. The CDR3 spells CARSLGHIGNPGQETYEQYF. Written as DNA, the CDR3 is TGTGCCAGAAGCTTGGGGCACATTGGGAACCCGGGACAGGAGACATACGAGCAGTACTTC.

Worth noting for this clone: Other DNA sequences in the same sample also yield this CDR3. This chain links TRBV7-2 with TRBJ2-7; TRBD1 is a possible D gene (6 bases). This CDR3 contains 13 residues. V was trimmed by 0 bases and J by 7 bases, leaving 10 bases between them. From germline, CDR1 is SGHTA and CDR2 FQGNSA. The DNA for the CDR3 is TGTGCCAGCAGCTTAGCGGGGGCAGGAGAGCAGTACGTC. Translated: CASSLAGAGEQYV.

This clone was seen just once. CDR3 protein: CASKLKGGYNEQFF. The DNA of the CDR3 is TGTGCCAGCAAGTTAAAGGGAGGTTACAATGAGCAGTTCTTC. The J gene is TRBJ2-1, the V gene TRBV6-5, with D possibly matching TRBD2 (6 bases). V lost 7 bases, J lost 4 bases, and 14 bases lay in between. There are 14 residues in the CDR3. Germline-derived CDR1 and CDR2 are MNHEY and SVGAGI.

The rearrangement joins TRBV11-2 to TRBJ2-2, with 10 bases aligning to TRBD1. The CDR3 has 15 amino acids. V gave up 5 bases and J gave up 5 bases; unmatched junction bases: 5. Germline V CDR1 and CDR2: SGHAT, FQNNGV. CDR3 bases: TGTGCCAGCAGCCCGACGGGACAGGGGACCGGGGAGCTGTTTTTT. Protein sequence: CASSPTGQGTGELFF.

DNA of the CDR3: TGTGCCAGTAGCAAACAAGAGACCCAGTACTTC. This codes for CASSKQETQYF. V gene TRBV19 combines with J gene TRBJ2-5; D remains unclear. In germline, CDR1 is LNHDA, CDR2 SQIVND (reference sequence). Trimming shortened V by 6 bases and J by 2 bases, and 4 bases separated the two germline ends. CDR3 length: 11 amino acids.

This chain links TRBV18 with TRBJ1-2; 7 bases agree with TRBD1. J was trimmed by 3 bases and V by 3 bases; bases with no gene match: 7. From germline, CDR1 is KGHSH and CDR2 LQKENI. This CDR3 spans 15 amino acids. CDR3: CASSPSARGDYGYTF. The CDR3 coding sequence is TGTGCCAGCTCACCGAGCGCCAGGGGGGACTATGGCTACACCTTC.

This chain links TRBV5-1 with TRBJ1-1; D gene uncertain. This CDR3 contains 15 residues. The germline V gene encodes CDR1 SGHRS and CDR2 YFSETQ. Trimming left V 4 bases short and J 0 bases short, with 13 bases between. The CDR3 loop reads CASSHRTGVNTEAFF. The CDR3 DNA reads TGCGCCAGCAGCCATCGGACGGGAGTGAACACTGAAGCTTTCTTT.

This clone showed up just a few times. The chain couples TRBV6-5 to TRBJ2-5, with D perhaps matching TRBD1 (5 bases). The CDR3 is 15 residues long. Germline CDR1 and CDR2: MNHEY and SVGAGI. Trimming removed 2 bases at V and 4 bases at J, with 14 bases between. This CDR3 is CASSYAKTVPETQYF. The CDR3 DNA reads TGTGCCAGCAGTTACGCCAAGACAGTTCCAGAGACCCAGTACTTC.